The T cell receptor (beta chain) described here comes from a study of blood T cell repertoires in COVID-19. As for the study in general: Samples representing acute and convalescent COVID-19 were sourced from the United States, Italy and Spain.

Assay used: immunoSEQ multiplex PCR; TCRdb lists only in-frame clones, some missing. The sample lists some 55,000 clones, around 79% occurring once. The CDR3 extends over 13 amino acids. Germline values: CDR1 SGDLS, CDR2 YYNGEE. Between the trimmed V and J ends, which lost 4 bases and 4 bases, there was a span of 11 bases. Sequenced material: peripheral blood. The TCR comes from a man between 65 and 85 years old with active or convalescent COVID-19. The V gene is TRBV9, the J gene TRBJ1-1; D gene ambiguous. In DNA form, the CDR3 reads TGTGCCAGCAGCTCCCCCGTTTCCACTGAAGCTTTCTTT. The encoded protein is CASSSPVSTEAFF.